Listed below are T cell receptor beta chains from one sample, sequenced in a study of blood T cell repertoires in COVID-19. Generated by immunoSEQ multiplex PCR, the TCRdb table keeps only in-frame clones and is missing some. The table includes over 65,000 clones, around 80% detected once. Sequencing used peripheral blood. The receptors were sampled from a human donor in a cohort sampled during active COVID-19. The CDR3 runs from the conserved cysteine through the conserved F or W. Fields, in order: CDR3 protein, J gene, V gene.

CDR3: CASSLRLLAGITYEQYF
J: TRBJ2-7
V: TRBV28

CDR3: CASSRRTGTYNQPQHF
J: TRBJ1-5
V: TRBV28

CDR3: CASSLSLGDEQFF
J: TRBJ2-1
V: TRBV7-3

CDR3: CASSPRSGANVLTF
J: TRBJ2-6
V: TRBV5-1

CDR3: CASSQTGNTEAFF
J: TRBJ1-1
V: TRBV3-1/TRBV3-2

CDR3: CASSSYAVRSGNTIYF
J: TRBJ1-3
V: TRBV28

CDR3: CAWRDKYSYNSPLHF
J: TRBJ1-6
V: TRBV30

CDR3: CASSLGAGGAGEQYF
J: TRBJ2-7
V: TRBV7-6

CDR3: CASRRQGGETQYF
J: TRBJ2-5
V: TRBV25-1

CDR3: CASRRRGVGGDSPLHF
J: TRBJ1-6
V: TRBV28

CDR3: CASSLGGMARELFF
J: TRBJ2-2
V: TRBV7-2

CDR3: CASSYWGGSEQFF
J: TRBJ2-1
V: TRBV6-5

CDR3: CATSRVRYGELFF
J: TRBJ2-2
V: TRBV15

CDR3: CAWSRHQGSGATNEKLFF
J: TRBJ1-4
V: TRBV30

CDR3: CASSLATGSNEQFF
J: TRBJ2-1
V: TRBV7-2

CDR3: CASRGVGIAAFF
J: TRBJ1-1
V: TRBV2

CDR3: CASSKAPKIRGLGQPQHF
J: TRBJ1-5
V: TRBV21-1

CDR3: CATSAIMNTEAFF
J: TRBJ1-1
V: TRBV15

CDR3: CASSLLLAQVTGELFF
J: TRBJ2-2
V: TRBV28

CDR3: CSASVGQGARDSPLHF
J: TRBJ1-6
V: TRBV20-1

CDR3: CASSGGTSGYLNTGELFF
J: TRBJ2-2
V: TRBV27

CDR3: CASSGAGGPGGELFF
J: TRBJ2-2
V: TRBV19

CDR3: CASAQGTNTEAFF
J: TRBJ1-1
V: TRBV14

CDR3: CASSWGGEAYNSPLHF
J: TRBJ1-6
V: TRBV6-5

CDR3: CASSIPGTYGYTF
J: TRBJ1-2
V: TRBV19

CDR3: CASSKEIGGGLAGVTYEQYF
J: TRBJ2-7
V: TRBV21-1

CDR3: CASSFGPNEKLFF
J: TRBJ1-4
V: TRBV11-2

CDR3: CASSLGLAGVAEQFF
J: TRBJ2-1
V: TRBV6-2/TRBV6-3

CDR3: CASSEVGQPLAVNGYTF
J: TRBJ1-2
V: TRBV2

CDR3: CATSRGQTGRTFF
J: TRBJ1-1
V: TRBV15

CDR3: CASIATRRGSYEQYF
J: TRBJ2-7
V: TRBV28

CDR3: CASSPPPGSLYYEQYF
J: TRBJ2-7
V: TRBV28

CDR3: CASSLTGNTGELFF
J: TRBJ2-2
V: TRBV27

CDR3: CASSPQSGRINEQYF
J: TRBJ2-7
V: TRBV7-2

CDR3: CASSLEGARLTDTQYF
J: TRBJ2-3
V: TRBV28

CDR3: CASSKFQGQGISDEQFF
J: TRBJ2-1
V: TRBV21-1

CDR3: CATSLTGVGTDTQYF
J: TRBJ2-3
V: TRBV24-1

CDR3: CSVAGTSGRTGTEQFF
J: TRBJ2-1
V: TRBV29-1

CDR3: CASSQAGLAGGAYEQYF
J: TRBJ2-7
V: TRBV3-1/TRBV3-2

CDR3: CASSGRGVNRGPEAFF
J: TRBJ1-1
V: TRBV6-1

CDR3: CASSPQSGSSYNEQFF
J: TRBJ2-1
V: TRBV18

CDR3: CASSKYPRGNTEAFF
J: TRBJ1-1
V: TRBV21-1

CDR3: CASSARTGGNYGYTF
J: TRBJ1-2
V: TRBV6-4

CDR3: CASSYNRGQGYEQYF
J: TRBJ2-7
V: TRBV7-6

CDR3: CASSLEGSGDEQFF
J: TRBJ2-1
V: TRBV7-3

CDR3: CASSSGAGGNSPLHF
J: TRBJ1-6
V: TRBV7-3

CDR3: CASSLRGLGTDTQYF
J: TRBJ2-3
V: TRBV7-3

CDR3: CASSIYAADTQYF
J: TRBJ2-3
V: TRBV28

CDR3: CASSRDSNYGYTF
J: TRBJ1-2
V: TRBV6-5